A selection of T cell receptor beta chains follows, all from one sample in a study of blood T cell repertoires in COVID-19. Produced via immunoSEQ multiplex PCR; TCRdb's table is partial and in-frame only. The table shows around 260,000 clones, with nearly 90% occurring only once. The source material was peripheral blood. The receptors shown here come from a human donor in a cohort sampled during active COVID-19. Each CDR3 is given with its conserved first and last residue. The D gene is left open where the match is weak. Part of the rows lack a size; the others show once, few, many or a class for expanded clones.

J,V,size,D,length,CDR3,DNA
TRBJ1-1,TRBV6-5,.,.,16,CASSYSWGAEKAEAFF,TGTGCCAGCAGTTACTCCTGGGGAGCCGAGAAGGCTGAAGCTTTCTTT
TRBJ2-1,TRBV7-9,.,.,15,CASSFNTGLPNEQFF,TGTGCCAGCAGCTTCAATACAGGGCTACCCAATGAGCAGTTCTTC
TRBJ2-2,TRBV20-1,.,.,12,CSASWGEGELFF,TGCAGTGCTAGTTGGGGGGAGGGGGAGCTGTTTTTT
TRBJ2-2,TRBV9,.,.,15,CASSGLRGDTGELFF,TGTGCCAGCAGCGGACTCCGGGGAGACACCGGGGAGCTGTTTTTT
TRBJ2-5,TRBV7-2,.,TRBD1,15,CASSIPPGQGRTQYF,TGTGCCAGCAGCATACCTCCGGGACAGGGTAGGACCCAGTACTTC
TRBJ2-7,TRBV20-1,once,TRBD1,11,CSARLGTVCYF,TGCAGTGCTAGATTGGGGACAGTTTGTTACTTC
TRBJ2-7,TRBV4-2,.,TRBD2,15,CASSQGASGGYEQYF,TGTGCCAGCAGCCAAGGGGCTAGCGGGGGGTACGAGCAGTACTTC
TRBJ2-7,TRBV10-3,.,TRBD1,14,CAIRAGTGLHEQYF,TGTGCCATCAGGGCCGGGACAGGGCTCCACGAGCAGTACTTC
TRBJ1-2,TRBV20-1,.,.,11,CSANARVGYTF,TGCAGTGCTAATGCCCGGGTGGGCTACACCTTC
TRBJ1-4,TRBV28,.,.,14,CASRLDRVNEKLFF,TGTGCCAGCAGACTGGACAGAGTTAATGAAAAACTGTTTTTT
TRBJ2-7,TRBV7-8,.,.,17,CATNPRARTPRGHEQYF,TGTGCCACCAACCCGAGGGCTAGGACCCCGCGGGGCCACGAGCAGTACTTC
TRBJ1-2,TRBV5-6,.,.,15,CASSLAGPGGYGYTF,TGTGCCAGCAGCTTGGCGGGCCCCGGAGGCTATGGCTACACCTTC
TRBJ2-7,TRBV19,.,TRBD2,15,CASMPRSGSGYEQYF,TGTGCCAGTATGCCCCGGAGCGGGAGTGGCTACGAGCAGTACTTC
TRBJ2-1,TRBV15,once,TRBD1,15,CATSGSGGSYNEQFF,TGTGCCACCAGCGGTTCAGGGGGCTCCTACAATGAGCAGTTCTTC
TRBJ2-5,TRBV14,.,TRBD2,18,CASSQAVNSGRGQETQYF,TGTGCCAGCAGCCAAGCGGTAAATAGCGGGAGGGGGCAAGAGACCCAGTACTTC
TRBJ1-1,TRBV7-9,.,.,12,CASSVGGKEAFF,TGTGCCAGCAGCGTGGGAGGGAAGGAAGCTTTCTTT
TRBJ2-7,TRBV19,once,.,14,CASSISRGPYEQYF,TGTGCCAGTAGTATAAGCAGGGGCCCCTACGAGCAGTACTTC
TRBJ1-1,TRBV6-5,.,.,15,CASSNRLTVDTEAFF,TGTGCCAGCAGTAATAGACTAACCGTCGACACTGAAGCTTTCTTT
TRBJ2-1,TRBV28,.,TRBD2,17,CASSLSLSGKVYNEQFF,TGTGCCAGCAGTTTGAGCCTAAGCGGGAAAGTCTACAATGAGCAGTTCTTC
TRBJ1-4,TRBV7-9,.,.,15,CASSLTGPTNEKLFF,TGTGCCAGCAGCTTAACAGGGCCAACTAATGAAAAACTGTTTTTT
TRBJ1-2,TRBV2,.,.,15,CASSASQRGVNGYTF,TGTGCCAGCAGTGCTTCACAGCGGGGGGTGAATGGCTACACCTTC
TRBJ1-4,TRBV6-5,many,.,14,CASSFGTKASKLFF,TGTGCCAGCAGCTTCGGGACAAAGGCTTCAAAACTGTTTTTT
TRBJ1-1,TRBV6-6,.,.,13,CASKSPMDTEAFF,TGTGCCAGCAAAAGTCCTATGGACACTGAAGCTTTCTTT
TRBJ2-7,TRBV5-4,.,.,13,CASSFDEGVVSYF,TGTGCCAGCAGTTTCGACGAGGGGGTGGTTTCGTACTTC
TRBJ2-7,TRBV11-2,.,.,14,CASSLSGRGTEQYF,TGTGCCAGCAGCTTATCTGGGAGGGGGACCGAGCAGTACTTC
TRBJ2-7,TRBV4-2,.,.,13,CASSQGPEFEQYF,TGTGCCAGCAGCCAAGGGCCGGAGTTCGAGCAGTACTTC
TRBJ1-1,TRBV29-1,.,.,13,CSGDYGGGTEAFF,TGCAGCGGGGATTACGGGGGTGGCACTGAAGCTTTCTTT
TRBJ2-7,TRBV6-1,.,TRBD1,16,CASSAPPPGTGYEQYF,TGTGCCAGCAGTGCCCCTCCACCCGGGACAGGTTACGAGCAGTACTTC
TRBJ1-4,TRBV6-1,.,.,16,CASSEGLLPPNEKLFF,TGTGCCAGCAGTGAAGGTTTACTGCCACCCAATGAAAAACTGTTTTTT
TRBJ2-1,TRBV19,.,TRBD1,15,CASSIGGQGAYEQFF,TGTGCCAGTAGTATTGGGGGACAGGGGGCATATGAGCAGTTCTTC
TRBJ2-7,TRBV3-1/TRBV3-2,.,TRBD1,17,CASSHWGLGQGIHEQYF,TGTGCCAGCAGCCATTGGGGTTTGGGACAGGGTATCCACGAGCAGTACTTC
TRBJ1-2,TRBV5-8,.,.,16,CASSLALQGIRYGYTF,TGTGCCAGCAGCTTGGCGCTGCAGGGAATACGCTATGGCTACACCTTC
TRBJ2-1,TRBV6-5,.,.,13,CASSSGGNNEQFF,TGTGCCAGCTCATCTGGCGGAAACAATGAGCAGTTCTTC
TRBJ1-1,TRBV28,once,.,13,CASSFPLNTEAFF,TGTGCCAGCAGTTTCCCTTTGAACACTGAAGCTTTCTTT
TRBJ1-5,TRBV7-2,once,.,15,CASSLNVRLYQPQHF,TGTGCCAGCAGCTTAAACGTGAGATTGTATCAGCCCCAGCATTTT
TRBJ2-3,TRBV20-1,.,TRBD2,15,CSAGGGSGGPDTQYF,TGCAGTGCTGGTGGAGGTAGCGGGGGTCCCGATACGCAGTATTTT